The 28 T cell receptor beta chains below come from one sample, sequenced in a study of immune evolution from preneoplasia to lung adenocarcinoma. Here immunoSEQ multiplex PCR was the method, and the copy in TCRdb shows in-frame clones only, minus some. The data show roughly 14,000 clones, with around 80% seen just once and around 4% held by the top ten. The sequenced material came from FFPE minimally invasive lung adenocarcinoma tissue. The receptors here all came from a person aged 70 to 85 with lung adenocarcinoma.

The chain combines TRBV7-8 with TRBJ2-3, with TRBD1 matching 10 bases. This CDR3 has 16 amino acids. Germline V CDR1 and CDR2: SGHVS, FQNEAQ. V gave up 0 bases and J gave up 4 bases; unmatched junction bases: 4. CDR3 region: CASSLALGTGADTQYF. The CDR3 DNA reads TGTGCCAGCAGCTTAGCTCTCGGGACAGGGGCAGATACGCAGTATTTT. Based on the CDR3 plus reference TRBV7-8 and TRBJ2-3, the full variable domain is GAGVSQSPRYKVAKRGQDVALRCDPISGHVSLFWYQQALGQGPEFLTYFQNEAQLDKSGLPSDRFFAERPEGSVSTLKIQRTQQEDSAVYLCASSLALGTGADTQYFGPGTRLTVL.

This sequence joins TRBV7-9 and TRBJ1-2; D might be TRBD1 (6 bases). Trimming left V 5 bases short and J 0 bases short, with 10 bases between. This CDR3 has 14 amino acids. Germline CDR1 reads SEHNR; CDR2 reads FQNEAQ (reference sequence). The CDR3 spells CASSRTDSNYGYTF. The CDR3 DNA sequence: TGTGCCAGCAGCAGGACAGACTCTAACTATGGCTACACCTTC.

This clone was picked up a small number of times. The rearrangement joins TRBV19 to TRBJ2-7, with D perhaps matching TRBD2 (6 bases). The germline V and J ends were trimmed by 5 bases and 2 bases, with 10 bases remaining between them. CDR1 LNHDA and CDR2 SQIVND come from the germline V gene (reference sequence). This CDR3 contains 13 residues. CDR3 coding DNA: TGTGCCAGTAGTGGGGGACTCCCCTACGAGCAGTACTTC. This gives the protein CASSGGLPYEQYF.

This clone was detected a few times. The chain combines TRBV30 with TRBJ2-7; D remains unclear. This CDR3 region has 17 residues. From germline, CDR1 is GTSNPN and CDR2 SVGIG (reference sequence). The V end lost 0 bases, the J end lost 3 bases, and 21 bases lay between the germline ends. The CDR3 sequence is CAWSVSSGLSRLYEQYF. The DNA of the CDR3 is TGTGCCTGGAGTGTATCAAGTGGGCTCTCGAGGCTCTACGAGCAGTACTTC.

This clone was counted once. V usage is TRBV2 and J usage is TRBJ2-2; the D gene is possibly TRBD1 (5 bases). The CDR3 has 13 residues. V shed 3 bases and J shed 4 bases, with 6 bases lying between them. Germline V gene lookup returns CDR1 SNHLY and CDR2 FYNNEI. CDR3 DNA sequence: TGTGCCAGCAGTGATAGGGGCACCGGGGAGCTGTTTTTT. Its translation is CASSDRGTGELFF.

The gene calls are TRBV28 and TRBJ1-2; D not certain. This CDR3 comprises 11 residues. Germline CDR1 MDHEN, CDR2 SYDVKM. Trimming removed 5 bases from V and 5 bases from J, with 6 bases in between. Here the CDR3 DNA reads TGTGCCAGCAGTCCCCAGTATGGCTACACCTTC. It is translated as CASSPQYGYTF.

The chain uses TRBV30 and TRBJ2-7, with 8 bases matching TRBD1. The CDR3 is 16 amino acids. V shed 0 bases, J shed 5 bases, and the junction held 12 bases outside the gene matches. The V gene's germline CDR1 is GTSNPN and CDR2 SVGIG (reference sequence). This chain's CDR3 is CAWSVDRTGRRNEQYF. The CDR3 DNA reads as TGTGCCTGGAGTGTGGATAGGACAGGGAGAAGGAACGAGCAGTACTTC. Full variable domain (outside the CDR3, taken from reference TRBV30 and TRBJ2-7): SQTIHQWPATLVQPVGSPLSLECTVEGTSNPNLYWYRQAAGRGLQLLFYSVGIGQISSEVPQNLSASRPQDRQFILSSKKLLLSDSGFYLCAWSVDRTGRRNEQYFGPGTRLTVT.

The rearrangement links TRBV11-2 to TRBJ2-3; no reliable D call. The CDR3 spans 15 residues. Germline-derived CDR1 and CDR2 are SGHAT and FQNNGV. The V end lost 1 base, the J end lost 0 bases, and 8 bases lay between the germline ends. CDR3 loop: CASSLVVTSTDTQYF. The CDR3 region has the DNA TGTGCCAGCAGCTTAGTTGTAACTAGCACAGATACGCAGTATTTT.

This rearrangement joins TRBV30 to TRBJ1-1; the D is unclear. Per the germline V gene, CDR1 is GTSNPN and CDR2 is SVGIG (reference sequence). The V end was cut by 5 bases, the J end by 0 bases, with 7 bases between. The CDR3 is 12 amino acids. The CDR3 DNA reads TGTGCCTGGGAAGGACTGAACACTGAAGCTTTCTTT. Translation: CAWEGLNTEAFF.

The rearrangement joins TRBV5-6 to TRBJ1-2; the D gene is possibly TRBD1 (6 bases). Trimming shortened V by 4 bases and J by 7 bases, and 14 bases separated the two germline ends. The CDR3 runs 13 residues. The V gene's germline CDR1 is SGHDT and CDR2 YYEEEE. CDR3 amino acids: CASSRLQGGGYTF. The CDR3 region has the DNA TGTGCCAGCAGCCGGTTACAGGGAGGTGGCTACACCTTC.

This clone showed up just a few times. One end of the junction does not line up with germline, which may come from a read error. V gene TRBV30 combines with J gene TRBJ1-2, with a weak D call TRBD1 (5 bases). This CDR3 spans 12 amino acids. Germline V CDR1 and CDR2: GTSNPN, SVGIG (reference sequence). The CDR3 spells CAWRDRDYVYTF. The CDR3 nucleotides read TGTGCCTGGCGTGACAGAGACTATGTCTACACCTTC. Combining the CDR3 with reference TRBV30 and TRBJ1-2 gives the whole variable domain SQTIHQWPATLVQPVGSPLSLECTVEGTSNPNLYWYRQAAGRGLQLLFYSVGIGQISSEVPQNLSASRPQDRQFILSSKKLLLSDSGFYLCAWRDRDYVYTFGSGTRLTVV.

The V and J genes are TRBV11-3 and TRBJ2-7, with D maybe TRBD1 (7 bases). The CDR3 consists of 11 residues. CDR1 and CDR2 (germline): SGHNT, YENEEA. Trimming took off 6 bases at V and 7 bases at J, with 10 bases between the two ends. CDR3 loop: CASSSGGEQYF. CDR3 coding DNA: TGTGCCAGCAGTTCAGGGGGGGAGCAGTACTTC. The variable domain in full, with the rest retrieved from reference TRBV11-3 and TRBJ2-7, is EAGVVQSPRYKIIEKKQPVAFWCNPISGHNTLYWYLQNLGQGPELLIRYENEEAVDDSQLPKDRFSAERLKGVDSTLKIQPAELGDSAVYLCASSSGGEQYFGPGTRLTVT.

The CDR3 sequence is CARNPGVLACERPIYYGYTF. DNA of the CDR3: TGTGCCAGGAATCCGGGAGTTTTAGCCTGCGAGAGGCCAATCTATTATGGCTACACCTTC. The rearrangement uses TRBV21-1 and TRBJ1-2. TRBV21-1 is noted as a pseudogene. The CDR3 sequence is 20 residues long.

The chain carries TRBV9 and TRBJ2-7, with 16 bases lining up with TRBD2. Germline V gives CDR1 SGDLS, CDR2 YYNGEE. The CDR3 sequence is 16 residues long. Unmatched junction bases numbered 7, after V lost 4 bases and J lost 6 bases. CDR3 sequence reads: CASSTGTSGRAAEQYF. The CDR3 nucleotides read TGTGCCAGCAGCACCGGGACTAGCGGGAGGGCCGCCGAGCAGTACTTC.

V usage is TRBV10-3 and J usage is TRBJ2-2; 10 bases agree with TRBD2. This CDR3 contains 16 residues. In germline, CDR1 is ENHRY, CDR2 SYGVKD. The junction had 3 bases not matched to a gene; V was cut back by 2 bases and J by 3 bases. The DNA of the CDR3 is TGTGCCATCAGTGAGGGGACTAGCGTCGACACCGGGGAGCTGTTTTTT. Its translation is CAISEGTSVDTGELFF.

The chain employs TRBV27 and TRBJ2-7; 7 nucleotides match TRBD2. V was clipped by 3 bases and J by 7 bases; unmatched bases: 9. Germline V CDR1 and CDR2: MNHEY, SMNVEV (reference sequence). The CDR3 totals 14 residues. The CDR3 DNA follows: TGTGCCAGCAGTTTGAGACGGAGGGAGGGGGAGCAGTACTTC. Its translation is CASSLRRREGEQYF.

This clone showed up just a few times. The chain is built from TRBV7-9 and TRBJ2-3, with TRBD2 as a possible D gene (6 bases). Per the germline V gene, CDR1 is SEHNR and CDR2 is FQNEAQ (reference sequence). V was cut by 1 base and J by 4 bases, with 12 bases left in between. The CDR3 totals 15 residues. The CDR3 bases are TGTGCCAGCAGCTTAGATGGGGGGAGCGCAGATACGCAGTATTTT. The encoded protein is CASSLDGGSADTQYF.

This clone occurred once. The chain is built from TRBV30 and TRBJ1-1, with 10 bases matching TRBD1. Looked up from germline, CDR1 is GTSNPN and CDR2 is SVGIG (reference sequence). The CDR3 is 14 amino acids. V lost 0 bases, J lost 5 bases, and 3 bases stayed unmatched. CDR3 residues: CAWSVGTGETEAFF. In DNA form, the CDR3 reads TGTGCCTGGAGTGTAGGGACAGGGGAAACTGAAGCTTTCTTT. Variable domain in full (rest from reference TRBV30 and TRBJ1-1): SQTIHQWPATLVQPVGSPLSLECTVEGTSNPNLYWYRQAAGRGLQLLFYSVGIGQISSEVPQNLSASRPQDRQFILSSKKLLLSDSGFYLCAWSVGTGETEAFFGQGTRLTVV.

This clone was seen a few times. V usage is TRBV6-1 and J usage is TRBJ2-7; 7 bases fit TRBD1. The CDR3 length is 14 residues. The trim removed 7 bases at V and 2 bases at J, leaving 8 bases unmatched. Germline-derived CDR1 and CDR2 are MNHNS and SASEGT. The CDR3 loop reads CASTPQGPPYEQYF. The CDR3 DNA sequence: TGTGCCAGCACCCCACAGGGGCCACCCTACGAGCAGTACTTC.

This chain joins TRBV12-5 and TRBJ2-1; 9 nucleotides agree with TRBD2. Per the germline V gene, CDR1 is LGHNT and CDR2 is FRNRAP. The CDR3 is made up of 19 amino acids. With 1 base clipped from V and 6 bases from J, the junction kept 16 bases outside the gene matches. The DNA for the CDR3 is TGTGCTAGTGGTTTGGATTTCTTAGCGGGAGTGTCGGGGGGCAATGAGCAGTTCTTC. Protein product: CASGLDFLAGVSGGNEQFF.

Concerning this clone: The germline gene is not matched at one end of the junction; a read error may be the cause. The chain combines TRBV9 with TRBJ2-1; 8 bases match TRBD2. This CDR3 spans 15 amino acids. Germline V CDR1 and CDR2: SGDLS, YYNGEE. The CDR3 here is CASSVGLAGYNEQLF. In DNA form, the CDR3 reads TGTGCCAGCAGCGTAGGCCTAGCGGGCTACAATGAGCAGCTCTTC.

A single count supports this clone. CDR3 DNA sequence: TGCGCCAGCAGCACTCCCGCCGGGACAGGGAAGTACGAGCAGTACTTC. The encoded protein is CASSTPAGTGKYEQYF. The chain recombines TRBV5-1 with TRBJ2-7; 9 bases are shared with TRBD1. Germline V lookup: CDR1 SGHRS, CDR2 YFSETQ. This CDR3 region has 16 residues. V shed 4 bases, J shed 4 bases, and the junction held 12 bases outside the gene matches.

CDR3 region: CASSYFRDGSYEQYF. Here the CDR3 DNA reads TGTGCCAGCAGTTACTTCCGGGACGGATCCTACGAGCAGTACTTC. The chain links TRBV6-5 to TRBJ2-7, with D tentatively TRBD1 or TRBD2 (5 bases each). Trimming pared 1 base from V and 1 base from J, leaving 11 bases between. CDR1 and CDR2 from the germline V gene are MNHEY and SVGAGI. This CDR3 has 15 amino acids.

The chain uses TRBV18 and TRBJ1-1; 10 bases match TRBD1. V gave up 2 bases and J gave up 11 bases; unmatched junction bases: 17. This CDR3 has 17 amino acids. Germline V gives CDR1 KGHSH, CDR2 LQKENI. The CDR3 DNA is TGTGCCAGCTCACCAGCTGATTGGGACAGGGGACGTCAGTGGGCTTTCTTT. This sequence encodes CASSPADWDRGRQWAFF.

This clone was detected a few times. This chain links TRBV7-9 with TRBJ1-3, with a tentative D call TRBD1 (5 bases). Germline CDR1 and CDR2: SEHNR and FQNEAQ (reference sequence). V was shortened by 5 bases and J by 3 bases, with 11 bases between the two germline ends. The CDR3 runs to 14 residues. CDR3 sequence: CASSHRDDGNTIYF. The CDR3 nucleotides read TGTGCCAGCAGCCACCGGGACGATGGAAACACCATATATTTT.

The rearrangement uses TRBV6-4 and TRBJ1-5; D gene uncertain. Trimming stripped 6 bases from V and 6 bases from J, with 12 bases between. The CDR3 length is 13 residues. Looked up from germline, CDR1 is MRHNA and CDR2 is SNTAGT. The CDR3 loop reads CASSPSGSQPQHF. The CDR3 bases are TGTGCCAGCAGCCCCAGCGGGAGTCAGCCCCAGCATTTT.

In DNA form, the CDR3 reads TGTGCCAGTAGTATAGAGGTCGGCAGGGGAAGAGCTGGCTACACCTTC. Translation: CASSIEVGRGRAGYTF. The chain carries TRBV19 and TRBJ1-2; weak D call: TRBD1 (6 bases). Trimming took off 0 bases at V and 7 bases at J, with 18 bases between the two ends. Germline-derived CDR1 and CDR2 are LNHDA and SQIVND (reference sequence). The CDR3 consists of 16 residues.

This chain joins TRBV30 and TRBJ1-4; D is possibly TRBD1 (5 bases). The CDR3 contains 12 residues. Deletions cut 7 bases from V and 7 bases from J, with 13 bases between. Germline CDR1 reads GTSNPN; CDR2 reads SVGIG (reference sequence). This chain's CDR3 is CASQGLGEKLFF. In nucleotides, the CDR3 is TGTGCCTCGCAGGGTCTGGGTGAAAAACTGTTTTTT.